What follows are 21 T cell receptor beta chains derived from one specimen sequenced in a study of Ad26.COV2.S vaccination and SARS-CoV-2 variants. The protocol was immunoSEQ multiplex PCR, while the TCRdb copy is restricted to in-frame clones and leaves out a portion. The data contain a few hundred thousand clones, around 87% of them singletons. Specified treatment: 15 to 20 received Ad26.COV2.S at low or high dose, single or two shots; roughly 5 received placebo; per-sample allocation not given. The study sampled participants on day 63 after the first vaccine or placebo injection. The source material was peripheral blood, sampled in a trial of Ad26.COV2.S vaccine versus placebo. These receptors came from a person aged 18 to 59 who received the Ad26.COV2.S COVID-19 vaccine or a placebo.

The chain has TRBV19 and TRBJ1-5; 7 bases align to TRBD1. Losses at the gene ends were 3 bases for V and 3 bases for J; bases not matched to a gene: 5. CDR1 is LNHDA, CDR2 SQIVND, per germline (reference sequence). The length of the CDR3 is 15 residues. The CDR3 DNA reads TGTGCCAGTAGTATTGCGACAGGGAACAATCAGCCCCAGCATTTT. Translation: CASSIATGNNQPQHF.

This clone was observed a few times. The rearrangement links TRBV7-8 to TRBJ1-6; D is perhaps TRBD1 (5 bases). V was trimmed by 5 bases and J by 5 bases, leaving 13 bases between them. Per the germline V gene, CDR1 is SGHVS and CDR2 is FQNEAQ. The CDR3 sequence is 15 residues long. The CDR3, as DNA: TGTGCCAGCAGCCCACTCCAGGGTAATAATTCACCCCTCCACTTT. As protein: CASSPLQGNNSPLHF. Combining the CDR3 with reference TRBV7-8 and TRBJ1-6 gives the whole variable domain GAGVSQSPRYKVAKRGQDVALRCDPISGHVSLFWYQQALGQGPEFLTYFQNEAQLDKSGLPSDRFFAERPEGSVSTLKIQRTQQEDSAVYLCASSPLQGNNSPLHFGNGTRLTVT.

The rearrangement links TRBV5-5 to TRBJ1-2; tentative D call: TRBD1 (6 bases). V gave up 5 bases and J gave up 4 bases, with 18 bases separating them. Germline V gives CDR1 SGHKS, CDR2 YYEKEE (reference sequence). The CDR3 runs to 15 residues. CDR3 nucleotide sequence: TGTGCCAGCAGGTCGGAGTGGGGGGCAGCCTATGGCTACACCTTC. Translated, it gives CASRSEWGAAYGYTF. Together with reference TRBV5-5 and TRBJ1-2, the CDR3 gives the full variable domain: DAGVTQSPTHLIKTRGQQVTLRCSPISGHKSVSWYQQVLGQGPQFIFQYYEKEERGRGNFPDRFSARQFPNYSSELNVNALLLGDSALYLCASRSEWGAAYGYTFGSGTRLTVV.

CDR3 bases: TGCGCCAGCAGCCAAGAAAACAGGATGAACACTGAAGCTTTCTTT. This encodes CASSQENRMNTEAFF. The gene calls are TRBV4-1 and TRBJ1-1, with D possibly TRBD1 on 5 matching bases. This CDR3 has 15 residues. The V and J ends lost 0 bases and 0 bases respectively, with 8 bases between them. The germline CDR1 and CDR2 sequences are MGHRA and YSYEKL.

CDR3 nucleotides: TGTGCCATCAGTGAGACTAGCGGGGGGGCCCGGGAGACCCAGTACTTC. Amino acid sequence: CAISETSGGARETQYF. The V call is TRBV10-3, the J call TRBJ2-5, with 13 bases aligning to TRBD2. The CDR3 length is 16 residues. The germline gives CDR1 ENHRY, CDR2 SYGVKD. J was trimmed by 5 bases and V by 2 bases; bases with no gene match: 5.

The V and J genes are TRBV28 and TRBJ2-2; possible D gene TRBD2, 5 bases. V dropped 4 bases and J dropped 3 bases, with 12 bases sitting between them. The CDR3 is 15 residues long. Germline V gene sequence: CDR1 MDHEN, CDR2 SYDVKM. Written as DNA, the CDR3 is TGTGCCAGCAGTTGGACTCAACCCCACACCGGGGAGCTGTTTTTT. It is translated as CASSWTQPHTGELFF.

The CDR3 DNA sequence: TGTGCCAGCAGCCACGGACTTTCCTCCTACGAGCAGTACTTC. The encoded protein is CASSHGLSSYEQYF. The rearrangement uses TRBV5-4 and TRBJ2-7, with a tentative D call TRBD2 (5 bases). CDR1 and CDR2 from the germline V gene are SGHNT and YYREEE (reference sequence). The V and J ends lost 4 bases and 0 bases respectively, with 11 bases between them. CDR3 length: 14 amino acids.

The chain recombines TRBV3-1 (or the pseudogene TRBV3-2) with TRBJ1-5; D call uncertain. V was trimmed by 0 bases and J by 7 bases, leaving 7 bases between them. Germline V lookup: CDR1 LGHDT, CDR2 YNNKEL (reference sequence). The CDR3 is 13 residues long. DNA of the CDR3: TGTGCCAGCAGCCAAGATGTGAGACAGCCCCAGCATTTT. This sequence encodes CASSQDVRQPQHF.

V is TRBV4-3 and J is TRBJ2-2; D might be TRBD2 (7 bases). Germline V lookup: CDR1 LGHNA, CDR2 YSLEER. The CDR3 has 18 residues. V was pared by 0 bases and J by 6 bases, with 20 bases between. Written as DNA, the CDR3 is TGCGCCAGCAGCCAAGATCGGATTGGGGGGGCCTATCCCGGGGAGCTGTTTTTT. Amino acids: CASSQDRIGGAYPGELFF.

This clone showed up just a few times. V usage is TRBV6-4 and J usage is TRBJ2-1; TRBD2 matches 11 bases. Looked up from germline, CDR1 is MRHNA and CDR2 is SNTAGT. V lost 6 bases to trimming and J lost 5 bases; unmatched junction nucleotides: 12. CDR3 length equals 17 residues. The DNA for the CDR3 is TGTGCCAGCAGCCCCGGGGTAGGGACTAGCGGTAACAATGAGCAGTTCTTC. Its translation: CASSPGVGTSGNNEQFF.

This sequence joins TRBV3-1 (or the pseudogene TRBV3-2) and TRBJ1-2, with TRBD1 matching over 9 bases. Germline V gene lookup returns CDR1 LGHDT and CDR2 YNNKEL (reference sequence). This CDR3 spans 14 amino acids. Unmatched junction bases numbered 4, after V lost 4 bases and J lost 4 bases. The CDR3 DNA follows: TGTGCCAGCAGCCCGGGACAGGGAGCCTATGGCTACACCTTC. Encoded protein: CASSPGQGAYGYTF.

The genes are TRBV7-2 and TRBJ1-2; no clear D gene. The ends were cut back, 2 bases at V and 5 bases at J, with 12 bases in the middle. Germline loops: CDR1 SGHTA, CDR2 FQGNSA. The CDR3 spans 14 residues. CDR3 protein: CASSLPGWAYGYTF. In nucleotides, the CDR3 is TGTGCCAGCAGCTTACCAGGTTGGGCTTATGGCTACACCTTC.

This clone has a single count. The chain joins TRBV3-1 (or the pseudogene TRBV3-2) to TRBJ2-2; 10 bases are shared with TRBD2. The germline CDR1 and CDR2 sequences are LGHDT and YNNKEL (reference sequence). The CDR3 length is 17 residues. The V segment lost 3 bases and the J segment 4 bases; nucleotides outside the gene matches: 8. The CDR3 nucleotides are TGTGCCAGCAGCCATCGGACTGTAGCGGGAGGCACCGGGGAGCTGTTTTTT. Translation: CASSHRTVAGGTGELFF.

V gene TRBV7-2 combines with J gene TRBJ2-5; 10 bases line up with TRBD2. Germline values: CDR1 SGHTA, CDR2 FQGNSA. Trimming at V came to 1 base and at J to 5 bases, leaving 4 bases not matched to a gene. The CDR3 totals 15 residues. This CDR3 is CASSLGAGGPETQYF. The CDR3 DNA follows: TGTGCCAGCAGCTTAGGAGCGGGAGGGCCGGAGACCCAGTACTTC.

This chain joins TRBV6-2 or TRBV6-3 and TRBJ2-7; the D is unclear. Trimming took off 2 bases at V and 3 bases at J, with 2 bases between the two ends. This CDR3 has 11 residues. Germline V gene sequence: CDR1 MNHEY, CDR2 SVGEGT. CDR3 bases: TGTGCCAGCAGTTACCGCTACGAGCAGTACTTC. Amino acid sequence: CASSYRYEQYF.

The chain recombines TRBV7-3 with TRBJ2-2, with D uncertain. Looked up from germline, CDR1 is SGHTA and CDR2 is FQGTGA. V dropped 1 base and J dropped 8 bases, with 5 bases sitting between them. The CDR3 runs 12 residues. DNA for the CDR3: TGTGCCAGCAGCTTAATAGGTGGGGAGCTGTTTTTT. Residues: CASSLIGGELFF.

CDR3 DNA: TGTGCCAGCAGTGAACAACAAGGAGGACATGGCTACACCTTC. This codes for CASSEQQGGHGYTF. The chain is built from TRBV6-4 and TRBJ1-2; the D is unclear. V lost 3 bases to trimming and J lost 6 bases, with 14 bases between them. Germline V gene data show CDR1 as MRHNA and CDR2 as SNTAGT. This CDR3 has 14 residues.

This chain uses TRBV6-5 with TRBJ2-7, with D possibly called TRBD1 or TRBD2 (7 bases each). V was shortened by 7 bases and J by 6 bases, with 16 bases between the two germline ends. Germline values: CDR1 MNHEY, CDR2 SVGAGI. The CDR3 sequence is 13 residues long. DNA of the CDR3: TGTGCCAGCACCCCGGACAGGACTAGCGAGCAGTACTTC. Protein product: CASTPDRTSEQYF.

Here the CDR3 reads CAWRQDTFSYNEQFF. CDR3 sequence (DNA): TGTGCCTGGAGACAGGACACCTTTTCCTACAATGAGCAGTTCTTC. The chain has TRBV30 and TRBJ2-1; a possible D gene is TRBD1 (5 bases). Trimming took off 3 bases at V and 1 base at J, with 13 bases between the two ends. CDR1 is GTSNPN and CDR2 is SVGIG in the germline V gene (reference sequence). This CDR3 comprises 15 residues. Variable domain in full (rest from reference TRBV30 and TRBJ2-1): SQTIHQWPATLVQPVGSPLSLECTVEGTSNPNLYWYRQAAGRGLQLLFYSVGIGQISSEVPQNLSASRPQDRQFILSSKKLLLSDSGFYLCAWRQDTFSYNEQFFGPGTRLTVL.

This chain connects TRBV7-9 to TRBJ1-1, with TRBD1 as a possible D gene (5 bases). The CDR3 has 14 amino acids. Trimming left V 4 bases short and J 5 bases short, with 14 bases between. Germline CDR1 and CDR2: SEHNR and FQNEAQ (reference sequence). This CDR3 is CASSSPGPETEAFF. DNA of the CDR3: TGTGCCAGCAGCTCCCCGGGACCCGAGACTGAAGCTTTCTTT.

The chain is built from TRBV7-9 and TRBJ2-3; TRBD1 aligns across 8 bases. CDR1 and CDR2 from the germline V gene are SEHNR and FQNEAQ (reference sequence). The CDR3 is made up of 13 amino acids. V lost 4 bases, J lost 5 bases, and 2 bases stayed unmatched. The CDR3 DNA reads TGTGCCAGCAGCTCGACAGGGGAAGATACGCAGTATTTT. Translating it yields CASSSTGEDTQYF.